What follows are 28 T cell receptor beta chains derived from one specimen sequenced in a study of cytomegalovirus exposure and HLA in healthy donors. The study ran its PCR with 60 Vbeta and 13 Jbeta primers. Profiled with immunoSEQ multiplex PCR; TCRdb holds only in-frame clones, not every one. This sample yields 65,000 to 70,000 clones, of which approximately 68% are seen a single time; roughly 9.7% belongs to the top ten. Input material: PBMCs. These receptors were obtained from a woman in her 30s in good health and CMV-seronegative.

The chain is built from TRBV5-6 and TRBJ2-5; the match to TRBD2 covers 9 bases. The J segment lost 4 bases and the V segment lost 3 bases, leaving 16 bases of the junction unmatched. CDR3 length: 18 residues. The germline gives CDR1 SGHDT, CDR2 YYEEEE. The CDR3, as DNA: TGTGCCAGCAGCTCCCAAGTCGCGGGGCGGGGGGGCGGAGAGACCCAGTACTTC. Translating it yields CASSSQVAGRGGGETQYF.

This clone was found once. The chain joins TRBV19 to TRBJ1-5; D is perhaps TRBD1 (6 bases). The length of the CDR3 is 16 residues. The V end lost 4 bases, the J end lost 4 bases, and 17 bases lay between the germline ends. Germline assignment: CDR1 LNHDA and CDR2 SQIVND (reference sequence). Here the CDR3 DNA reads TGTGCCAGTAGTACCCGAACAGGGTACGGGAATCAGCCCCAGCATTTT. Protein: CASSTRTGYGNQPQHF.

The J gene is TRBJ1-2, the V gene TRBV5-4; 9 bases are a match to TRBD1. Germline CDR1 SGHNT, CDR2 YYREEE (reference sequence). The CDR3 contains 14 residues. V dropped 4 bases and J dropped 5; count of bases not matched to a gene: 6. The CDR3 here is CASSPRTGEYGYTF. The CDR3, as DNA: TGTGCCAGCAGCCCGAGGACAGGGGAATATGGCTACACCTTC.

The chain joins TRBV27 to TRBJ2-5; 9 bases are a match to TRBD1. CDR3 size: 17 residues. With 8 bases clipped from V and 0 bases from J, the junction kept 13 bases outside the gene matches. From germline, CDR1 is MNHEY and CDR2 SMNVEV (reference sequence). The CDR3 DNA sequence: TGTGCCAGCGCTACTTATCGGACAGGGGACGACCAAGAGACCCAGTACTTC. It specifies CASATYRTGDDQETQYF.

In its sample, this clone was seen a few times. The gene calls are TRBV30 and TRBJ1-5; tentatively, D is TRBD1 (6 bases). The ends were cut back, 2 bases at V and 10 bases at J, with 12 bases in the middle. Germline CDR1 is GTSNPN and CDR2 is SVGIG (reference sequence). The CDR3 length is 12 residues. The CDR3 is CAWSPQGRPQHF. The CDR3 DNA is TGTGCCTGGAGTCCACAGGGCCGACCCCAGCATTTT.

The chain couples TRBV6-1 to TRBJ2-6, with TRBD2 as a possible D gene (5 bases). The ends were cut back, 7 bases at V and 5 bases at J, with 15 bases in the middle. There are 15 residues in the CDR3. The germline V gene encodes CDR1 MNHNS and CDR2 SASEGT. The CDR3 is CASTGRGGWANVLTF. CDR3 coding DNA: TGTGCCAGCACAGGACGGGGTGGTTGGGCCAACGTCCTGACTTTC.

The chain joins TRBV4-1 to TRBJ1-6, with D maybe TRBD1 (6 bases). The V gene lost 3 bases and the J gene lost 7 bases, with 25 bases spanning the gap. This CDR3 region has 19 residues. Germline values: CDR1 MGHRA, CDR2 YSYEKL. Here the CDR3 DNA reads TGCGCCAGCAGCCAGTTTGGGGTGGGGGTAGGGACAAAGAATTCACCCCTCCACTTT. It translates to CASSQFGVGVGTKNSPLHF.

This rearrangement joins TRBV6-4 to TRBJ2-3, with TRBD2 matching 10 bases. Looked up from germline, CDR1 is MRHNA and CDR2 is SNTAGT. J was trimmed by 3 bases and V by 4 bases; bases with no gene match: 7. This CDR3 has 16 amino acids. In DNA form, the CDR3 reads TGTGCCAGCAGTGGGACTATGACTAGCGGGACAGATACGCAGTATTTT. Translating it yields CASSGTMTSGTDTQYF.

The chain carries TRBV11-2 and TRBJ2-7; D unclear. V lost 11 bases, J lost 0 bases, and 17 bases lay in between. CDR1 and CDR2 (germline): SGHAT, FQNNGV. CDR3 length: 14 amino acids. CDR3 nucleotide sequence: TGTGCCGTTGGGCAAATAAAGAGCTCCTACGAGCAGTACTTC. Its translation: CAVGQIKSSYEQYF.

The rearrangement links TRBV5-1 to TRBJ2-7, with 7 positions matching TRBD1. CDR3 length: 16 residues. Losses at the gene ends were 4 bases for V and 12 bases for J; bases not matched to a gene: 22. The germline V gene encodes CDR1 SGHRS and CDR2 YFSETQ. Written as DNA, the CDR3 is TGCGCCAGCAGCGGACAGGTTACGACCCATTCCTACGATCCGTACTTC. As protein: CASSGQVTTHSYDPYF.

The rearrangement uses TRBV5-6 and TRBJ1-1, with D maybe TRBD1 (5 bases). V was shortened by 2 bases and J by 5 bases, with 10 bases between the two germline ends. CDR3 length: 13 amino acids. CDR1 and CDR2 from the germline V gene are SGHDT and YYEEEE. CDR3 residues: CASSFWGGTEAFF. For the CDR3, the DNA is TGTGCCAGCAGCTTTTGGGGGGGGACTGAAGCTTTCTTT.

The genes are TRBV19 and TRBJ2-7; 10 bases are shared with TRBD1. Looked up from germline, CDR1 is LNHDA and CDR2 is SQIVND (reference sequence). The CDR3 extends over 15 amino acids. The junction had 11 bases not matched to a gene; V was cut back by 9 bases and J by 3 bases. The CDR3 spells CASAGGQGIYYEQYF. The CDR3 DNA sequence: TGTGCCAGCGCAGGGGGACAGGGGATCTACTACGAGCAGTACTTC.

V gene TRBV18 combines with J gene TRBJ2-4; tentatively, D is TRBD1 (6 bases). The V gene's germline CDR1 is KGHSH and CDR2 LQKENI. V was trimmed by 0 bases and J by 3 bases, leaving 6 bases between them. The CDR3 spans 14 residues. The CDR3 DNA is TGTGCCAGCTCACCACCAGGGGGCAAAAACATTCAGTACTTC. Protein: CASSPPGGKNIQYF.

This clone was detected only once. The chain links TRBV5-1 to TRBJ1-5, with 8 bases lining up with TRBD1. Germline V gives CDR1 SGHRS, CDR2 YFSETQ. J was trimmed by 8 bases and V by 0 bases; bases with no gene match: 7. The CDR3 extends over 15 amino acids. The CDR3 DNA reads as TGCGCCAGCAGCTTGGACGGACAGGGAGGTGAGCCCCAGCATTTT. It is translated as CASSLDGQGGEPQHF.

This rearrangement joins TRBV4-2 to TRBJ2-5; TRBD2 matches 8 bases. Per germline, CDR1 LGHNA and CDR2 YNFKEQ. Germline trimming cut 1 base from V and 5 bases from J; bases unmatched to any gene: 9. This CDR3 is built from 16 residues. Here the CDR3 DNA reads TGTGCCAGCAGCCAAGTCGGACTAGCATCGTGGGAGACCCAGTACTTC. This sequence encodes CASSQVGLASWETQYF.

In its sample, this clone was seen once. The chain carries TRBV5-8 and TRBJ2-7; 9 nucleotides agree with TRBD1. This CDR3 spans 16 amino acids. V trimming: 4 bases; J trimming: 3 bases; junction bases outside the gene matches: 11. CDR1 and CDR2 from the germline V gene are SGHTS and YDEGEE. The CDR3 spells CASSLRVGQGFYEQYF. DNA for the CDR3: TGTGCCAGCAGCCTCCGGGTGGGACAGGGATTCTACGAGCAGTACTTC.

The V call is TRBV2, the J call TRBJ1-6; unclear D gene. Germline CDR1 reads SNHLY; CDR2 reads FYNNEI. V was shortened by 7 bases and J by 3 bases, with 13 bases between the two germline ends. This CDR3 comprises 15 residues. This chain's CDR3 is CASMTMTYYNSPLHF. The DNA for the CDR3 is TGTGCCAGCATGACGATGACATACTATAATTCACCCCTCCACTTT.

This clone was counted between two and nine times. The gene calls are TRBV5-6 and TRBJ2-5, with D possibly TRBD1 on 5 matching bases. Trimming removed 3 bases from V and 2 bases from J, with 8 bases in between. CDR1 and CDR2 (germline): SGHDT, YYEEEE. The CDR3 runs 13 residues. Written as DNA, the CDR3 is TGTGCCAGCAGCTCGGACACGCAAGAGACCCAGTACTTC. Residues: CASSSDTQETQYF.

Written as DNA, the CDR3 is TGTGCCAGCAGGGCTAGCGGGGGGCCTGATTCCGTTGAGCAGTTCTTC. Its protein is CASRASGGPDSVEQFF. The chain couples TRBV2 to TRBJ2-1, with 11 nucleotides matching TRBD2. Looked up from germline, CDR1 is SNHLY and CDR2 is FYNNEI. The CDR3 contains 16 residues. After removal of 6 bases from V and 9 bases from J, the junction contained 13 bases not matched to a gene.

The chain combines TRBV28 with TRBJ1-4; 7 bases agree with TRBD1. Per the germline V gene, CDR1 is MDHEN and CDR2 is SYDVKM. The CDR3 spans 15 residues. With 6 bases clipped from V and 8 bases from J, the junction kept 12 bases outside the gene matches. The CDR3, as DNA: TGTGCCAGCAGCTTAGGGGGCTCGAGACGCGAAAAACTGTTTTTT. Its protein product is CASSLGGSRREKLFF.

The genes are TRBV2 and TRBJ1-5, with no clear D. From germline, CDR1 is SNHLY and CDR2 FYNNEI. This CDR3 is 13 amino acids long. V was pared by 7 bases and J by 3 bases, with 10 bases between. CDR3 in DNA: TGTGCCAGCACGGTTAGTAACAATCAGCCCCAGCATTTT. Encoded protein: CASTVSNNQPQHF.

The chain recombines TRBV19 with TRBJ2-7; 9 nucleotides line up with TRBD1. The CDR3 is 14 amino acids. Germline-derived CDR1 and CDR2 are LNHDA and SQIVND (reference sequence). With 5 bases clipped from V and 5 bases from J, the junction kept 7 bases outside the gene matches. As DNA, the CDR3 is TGTGCCAGTAGTCAAGGGACAGGGATCCACGAGCAGTACTTC. Its protein product is CASSQGTGIHEQYF.

This clone was counted ten times or more. The gene calls are TRBV6-5 and TRBJ2-7; 7 nucleotides line up with TRBD1. CDR3 size: 14 residues. J lost 1 base, V lost 6 bases, and 6 bases had no gene match. Germline lookup yields CDR1 MNHEY and CDR2 SVGAGI. The CDR3 DNA follows: TGTGCCAGCAGGTCACTGGGACAGTCCTACGAGCAGTACTTC. Its protein is CASRSLGQSYEQYF.

This chain connects TRBV5-4 to TRBJ1-2; 12 bases agree with TRBD1. The ends lost 4 bases at V and 4 bases at J; junction bases unmatched: 5. Germline V gives CDR1 SGHNT, CDR2 YYREEE (reference sequence). The CDR3 consists of 15 residues. The CDR3 DNA sequence: TGTGCCAGCAGCCTGGGACAGGGGGCCGTCTATGGCTACACCTTC. Amino acids: CASSLGQGAVYGYTF.

The gene calls are TRBV5-8 and TRBJ2-3, with a tentative D call TRBD1 (6 bases). Germline lookup yields CDR1 SGHTS and CDR2 YDEGEE. V was trimmed by 1 base and J by 4 bases, leaving 7 bases between them. This CDR3 region has 13 residues. The CDR3 sequence is CASSLTGPDTQYF. In DNA, the CDR3 is TGTGCCAGCAGCTTGACAGGGCCAGATACGCAGTATTTT. Complete variable domain (other parts from reference TRBV5-8 and TRBJ2-3): EAGVTQSPTHLIKTRGQQATLRCSPISGHTSVYWYQQALGLGLQFLLWYDEGEERNRGNFPPRFSGRQFPNYSSELNVNALELEDSALYLCASSLTGPDTQYFGPGTRLTVL.

The rearrangement uses TRBV7-2 and TRBJ2-2, with 7 positions matching TRBD2. The germline gives CDR1 SGHTA, CDR2 FQGNSA. The CDR3 totals 17 residues. After removal of 1 base from V and 1 base from J, the junction contained 6 bases not matched to a gene. The CDR3 sequence is CASSLGVVAGNTGELFF. CDR3 sequence (DNA): TGTGCCAGCAGCTTAGGGGTTGTAGCGGGGAACACCGGGGAGCTGTTTTTT.

V gene TRBV11-2 combines with J gene TRBJ1-1; D not certain. The CDR3 has 14 amino acids. In germline, CDR1 is SGHAT, CDR2 FQNNGV. Between the trimmed V and J ends, which lost 1 base and 3 bases, there was a span of 9 bases. CDR3 DNA: TGTGCCAGCAGCTTAGTACGGGAGTACACTGAAGCTTTCTTT. This codes for CASSLVREYTEAFF.

The chain has TRBV5-1 and TRBJ2-3, with D perhaps TRBD2 (5 bases). Germline assignment: CDR1 SGHRS and CDR2 YFSETQ. The CDR3 consists of 14 residues. The V and J ends lost 4 bases and 6 bases respectively, with 15 bases between them. CDR3 loop: CASSVAGARDTQYF. In nucleotides, the CDR3 is TGCGCCAGCAGCGTCGCGGGTGCGAGGGATACGCAGTATTTT.